The entry below describes one T cell receptor (beta chain). Antigen unknown. This record comes from a study of cytomegalovirus exposure and HLA in healthy donors. Whole-study findings and limits: TCR beta V- and J-gene trimming was later associated with a missense DCLRE1C variant. Most TCR sequences were rare, but some public TCRs occurred in many donors.

PCR used 60 Vbeta primers and 13 Jbeta primers. TCRdb keeps only in-frame clones here, not all; method: immunoSEQ multiplex PCR. The repertoire holds a few hundred thousand clones, with about three quarters as singletons. The germline gives CDR1 SGDLS, CDR2 YYNGEE. Trimming took off 4 bases at V and 7 bases at J, with 18 bases between the two ends. The CDR3 runs 14 residues. The sequencing input was PBMCs. The clonotype was recovered from a man younger than 35 in good health and CMV-seronegative. This chain links TRBV9 with TRBJ2-7; D is possibly TRBD2 (7 bases). CDR3 loop: CASSPEGGGEEQYF. The CDR3 nucleotides read TGTGCCAGCAGCCCCGAGGGGGGGGGCGAAGAGCAGTACTTC.